The entry below gives a single TCR beta chain sequence along with its context. Its target is unknown. Brentuximab vedotin exposure varied, and every patient relapsed after autologous stem cell transplantation. In germline, CDR1 is MGHDK, CDR2 SYGVNS. This CDR3 spans 17 amino acids. With 1 base removed from V and 0 bases from J, the gap between germline ends came to 12 bases. Assay: immunoSEQ multiplex PCR; the TCRdb copy retains only in-frame clones and omits some. The sample lists 35,000 to 45,000 clones, around 76% occurring once. These data are taken from a study of PD-1 blockade in classical Hodgkin lymphoma. Findings and limits, study-wide: Relapsed/refractory patients reportedly had lower baseline diversity than newly diagnosed patients. The CD4+ diversity rise by C4D1 was clearest in complete responders. Although disease activity or prior therapy may be involved, causes of the repertoire differences remain undefined. Patients with an early start, nivolumab under 1 year after ASCT, were excluded.

This chain connects TRBV25-1 to TRBJ2-2; D might be TRBD2 (5 bases). The clonotype comes from a human donor with classical Hodgkin lymphoma. The specimen comprised peripheral blood mononuclear cells (PBMCs), sampled before the second cycle of nivolumab. CDR3 coding DNA: TGTGCCAGCAGTGAATTCGGGGTGGGCGCGAACACCGGGGAGCTGTTTTTT. This codes for CASSEFGVGANTGELFF.